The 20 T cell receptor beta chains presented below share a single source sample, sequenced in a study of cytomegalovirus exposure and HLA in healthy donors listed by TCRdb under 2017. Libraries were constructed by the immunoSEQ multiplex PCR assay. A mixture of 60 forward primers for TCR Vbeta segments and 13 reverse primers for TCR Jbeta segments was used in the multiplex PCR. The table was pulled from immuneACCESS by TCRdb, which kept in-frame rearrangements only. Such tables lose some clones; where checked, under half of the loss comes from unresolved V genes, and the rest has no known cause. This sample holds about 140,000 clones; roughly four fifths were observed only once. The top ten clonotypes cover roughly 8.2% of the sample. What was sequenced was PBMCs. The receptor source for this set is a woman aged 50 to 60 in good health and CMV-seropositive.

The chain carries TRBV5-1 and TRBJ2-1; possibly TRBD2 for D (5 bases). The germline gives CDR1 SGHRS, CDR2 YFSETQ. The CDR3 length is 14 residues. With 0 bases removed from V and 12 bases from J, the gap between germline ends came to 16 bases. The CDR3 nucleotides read TGCGCCAGCAGCTTGGCCTCGGAACTAGAAACGCAGTTCTTC. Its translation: CASSLASELETQFF.

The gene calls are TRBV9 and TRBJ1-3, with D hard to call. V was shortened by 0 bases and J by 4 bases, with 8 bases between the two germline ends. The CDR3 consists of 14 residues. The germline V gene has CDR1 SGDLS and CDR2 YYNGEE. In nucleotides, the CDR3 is TGTGCCAGCAGCGTAGGAGGGTTGGGAAACACCATATATTTT. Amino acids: CASSVGGLGNTIYF.

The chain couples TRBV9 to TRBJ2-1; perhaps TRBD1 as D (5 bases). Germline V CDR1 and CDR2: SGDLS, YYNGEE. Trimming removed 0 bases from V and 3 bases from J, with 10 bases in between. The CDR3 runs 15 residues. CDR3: CASSVGSGNYNEQFF. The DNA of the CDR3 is TGTGCCAGCAGCGTAGGTTCAGGGAACTACAATGAGCAGTTCTTC. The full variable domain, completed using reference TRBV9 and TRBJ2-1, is DSGVTQTPKHLITATGQRVTLRCSPRSGDLSVYWYQQSLDQGLQFLIQYYNGEERAKGNILERFSAQQFPDLHSELNLSSLELGDSALYFCASSVGSGNYNEQFFGPGTRLTVL.

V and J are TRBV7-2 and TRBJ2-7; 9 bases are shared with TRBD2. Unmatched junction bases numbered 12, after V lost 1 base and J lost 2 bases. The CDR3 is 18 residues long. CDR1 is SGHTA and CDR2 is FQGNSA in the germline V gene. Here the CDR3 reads CASSLGLRGSGGTYEQYF. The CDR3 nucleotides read TGTGCCAGCAGCTTAGGCCTCCGGGGGAGCGGGGGGACCTACGAGCAGTACTTC. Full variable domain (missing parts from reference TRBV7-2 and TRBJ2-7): GAGVSQSPSNKVTEKGKDVELRCDPISGHTALYWYRQSLGQGLEFLIYFQGNSAPDKSGLPSDRFSAERTGGSVSTLTIQRTQQEDSAVYLCASSLGLRGSGGTYEQYFGPGTRLTVT.

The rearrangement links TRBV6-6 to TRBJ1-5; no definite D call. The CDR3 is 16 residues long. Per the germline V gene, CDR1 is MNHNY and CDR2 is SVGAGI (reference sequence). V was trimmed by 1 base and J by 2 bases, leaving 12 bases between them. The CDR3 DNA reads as TGTGCCAGCAGTTACTGGTCCGGGAGGGGCAATCAGCCCCAGCATTTT. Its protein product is CASSYWSGRGNQPQHF.

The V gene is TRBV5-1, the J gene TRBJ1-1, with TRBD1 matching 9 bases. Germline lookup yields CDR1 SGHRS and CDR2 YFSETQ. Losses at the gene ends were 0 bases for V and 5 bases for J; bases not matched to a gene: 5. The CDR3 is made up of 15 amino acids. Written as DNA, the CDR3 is TGCGCCAGCAGCTTGGCGACGACAGGGGGAACTGAAGCTTTCTTT. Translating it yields CASSLATTGGTEAFF. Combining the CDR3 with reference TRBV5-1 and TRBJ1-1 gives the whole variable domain KAGVTQTPRYLIKTRGQQVTLSCSPISGHRSVSWYQQTPGQGLQFLFEYFSETQRNKGNFPGRFSGRQFSNSRSEMNVSTLELGDSALYLCASSLATTGGTEAFFGQGTRLTVV.

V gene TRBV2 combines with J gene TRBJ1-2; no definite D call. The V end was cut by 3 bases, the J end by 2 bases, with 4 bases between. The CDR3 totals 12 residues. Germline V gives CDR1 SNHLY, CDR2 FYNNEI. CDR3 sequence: CASSDPNYGYTF. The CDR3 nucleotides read TGTGCCAGCAGTGACCCGAACTATGGCTACACCTTC.

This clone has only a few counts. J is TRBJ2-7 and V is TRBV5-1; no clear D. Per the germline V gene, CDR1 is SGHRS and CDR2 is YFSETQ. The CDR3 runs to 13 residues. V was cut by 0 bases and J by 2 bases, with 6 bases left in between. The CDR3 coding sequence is TGCGCCAGCAGCTTGGACATCCCCTACGAGCAGTACTTC. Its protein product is CASSLDIPYEQYF.

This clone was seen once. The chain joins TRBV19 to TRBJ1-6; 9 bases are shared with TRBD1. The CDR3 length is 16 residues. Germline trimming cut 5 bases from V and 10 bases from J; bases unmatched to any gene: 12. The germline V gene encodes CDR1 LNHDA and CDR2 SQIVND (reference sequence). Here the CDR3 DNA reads TGTGCCAGTAGTCTCCAGGATGGACAGGGGTCCTCACCCCTCCACTTT. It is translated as CASSLQDGQGSSPLHF.

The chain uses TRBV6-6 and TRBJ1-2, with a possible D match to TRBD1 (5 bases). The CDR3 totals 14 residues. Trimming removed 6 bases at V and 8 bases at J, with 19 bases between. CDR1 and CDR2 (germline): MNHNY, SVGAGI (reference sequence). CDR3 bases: TGTGCCAGCAGCTTACCTCTTTATCAGGGCGGCTACACCTTC. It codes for CASSLPLYQGGYTF.

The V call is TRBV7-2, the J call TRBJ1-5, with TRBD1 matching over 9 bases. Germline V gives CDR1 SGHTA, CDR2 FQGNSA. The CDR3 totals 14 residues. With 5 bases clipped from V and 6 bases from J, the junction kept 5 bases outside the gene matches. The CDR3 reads CASSTQGASQPQHF. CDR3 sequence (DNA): TGTGCCAGCAGCACACAGGGGGCGAGTCAGCCCCAGCATTTT.

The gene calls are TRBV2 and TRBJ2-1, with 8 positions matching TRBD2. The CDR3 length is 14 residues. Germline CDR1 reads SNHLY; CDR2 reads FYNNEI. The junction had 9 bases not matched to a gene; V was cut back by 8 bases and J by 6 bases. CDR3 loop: CASEREMRSNEQFF. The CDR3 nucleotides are TGTGCCAGCGAGCGGGAGATGCGATCCAATGAGCAGTTCTTC.

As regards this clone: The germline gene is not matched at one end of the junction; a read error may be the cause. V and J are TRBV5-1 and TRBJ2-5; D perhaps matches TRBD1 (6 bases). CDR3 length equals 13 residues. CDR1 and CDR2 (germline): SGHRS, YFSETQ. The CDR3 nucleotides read TGCGCCAGCACCTTGACAGGCCGGGAGACCCAGTACTTC. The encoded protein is CASTLTGRETQYF.

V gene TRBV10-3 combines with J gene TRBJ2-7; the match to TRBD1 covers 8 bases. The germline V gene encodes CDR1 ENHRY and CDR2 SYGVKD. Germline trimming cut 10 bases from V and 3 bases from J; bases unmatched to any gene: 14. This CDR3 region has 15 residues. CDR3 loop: CASSRDRSQGYEQYF. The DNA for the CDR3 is TGTGCCAGCAGCCGGGACAGGAGTCAGGGCTACGAGCAGTACTTC.

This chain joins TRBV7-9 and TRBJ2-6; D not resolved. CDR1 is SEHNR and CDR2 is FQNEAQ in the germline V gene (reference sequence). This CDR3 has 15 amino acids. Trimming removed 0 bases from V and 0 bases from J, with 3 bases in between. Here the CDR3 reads CASSLAHSGANVLTF. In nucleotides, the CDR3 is TGTGCCAGCAGCTTAGCACACTCTGGGGCCAACGTCCTGACTTTC.

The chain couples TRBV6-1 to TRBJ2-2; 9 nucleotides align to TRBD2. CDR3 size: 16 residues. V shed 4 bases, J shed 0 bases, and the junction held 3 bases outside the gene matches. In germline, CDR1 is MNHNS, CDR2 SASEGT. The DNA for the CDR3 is TGTGCCAGCAGTGGGACTAGCGCTACGAACACCGGGGAGCTGTTTTTT. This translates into CASSGTSATNTGELFF.

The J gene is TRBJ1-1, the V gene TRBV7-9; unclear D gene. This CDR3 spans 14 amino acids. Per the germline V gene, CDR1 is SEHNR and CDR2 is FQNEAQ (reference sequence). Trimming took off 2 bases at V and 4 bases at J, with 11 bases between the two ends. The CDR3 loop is CASSLLGGSTEAFF. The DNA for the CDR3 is TGTGCCAGCAGCTTACTCGGCGGTAGCACTGAAGCTTTCTTT.

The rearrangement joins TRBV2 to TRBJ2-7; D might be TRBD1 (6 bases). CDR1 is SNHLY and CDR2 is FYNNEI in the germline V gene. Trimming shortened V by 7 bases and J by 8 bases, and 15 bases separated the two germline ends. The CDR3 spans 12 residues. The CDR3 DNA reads TGTGCCAGCACTACCTACAGGGTAAAGCAGTACTTC. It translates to CASTTYRVKQYF.

The CDR3 DNA is TGTGCCAGCACCGTGAGGGATGAGCAGTTCTTC. This encodes CASTVRDEQFF. The chain has TRBV2 and TRBJ2-1; a possible D gene is TRBD2 (5 bases). Germline CDR1 is SNHLY and CDR2 is FYNNEI. Trimming removed 7 bases from V and 8 bases from J, with 9 bases in between. This CDR3 has 11 amino acids.

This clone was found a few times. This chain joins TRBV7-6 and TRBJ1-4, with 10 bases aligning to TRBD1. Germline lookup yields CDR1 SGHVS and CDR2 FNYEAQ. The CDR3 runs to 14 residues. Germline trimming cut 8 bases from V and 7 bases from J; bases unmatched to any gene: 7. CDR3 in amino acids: CASGPGQGPEKLFF. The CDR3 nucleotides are TGTGCCAGCGGACCGGGACAGGGGCCTGAAAAACTGTTTTTT.